This TCR beta chain was documented in a study of CD8 T cells in Susac syndrome. The RNA input was 0.5 to 1 ug, and it was reverse transcribed with random hexamers. TCRdb re-called the immunoSEQ multiplex PCR reads with MiXCR, one entry per CDR3 protein. The sample includes 150,000 to 200,000 distinct CDR3 sequences, roughly 93% seen only once; the top ten take about 0.14%. Trimming at V came to 2 bases and at J to 1 base, leaving 3 bases not matched to a gene. Germline V CDR1 and CDR2: SGHTA, FQGNSA. The CDR3 has 15 amino acids. The V gene is TRBV7-2, the J gene TRBJ2-5; 8 bases align to TRBD2. The receptor comes from a human donor in good health. Material for sequencing was CD4+ T cells from PBMCs. CDR3: CASSLSGGFQETQYF. The CDR3 DNA follows: TGTGCCAGCAGCTTAAGCGGGGGCTTCCAAGAGACCCAGTACTTC.